A selection of T cell receptor beta chains follows, all from one sample in a study of identical twins. TCRdb reprocessed the 5' RACE reads via MiXCR and lists one record per CDR3 protein. Among about 220,000 distinct CDR3 sequences, more than 6.5% were seen once, and the ten largest hold 1.5% to 2.5%. These data were also filed under a second study, of yellow fever vaccine responses in identical twins.

The sequencing input was memory (CD45RO+) T cells sorted from blood. The receptors shown here come from a young woman in good health. CDR3s include the opening cysteine and the closing phenylalanine or tryptophan. D genes are given only for firm matches. Size is stated for part of the rows, as once, few or many counts, or as a class when the clone is expanded.

j_call | d_call | cdr3_length | clone_size | v_call | cdr3_nt | cdr3_aa
TRBJ1-2 | . | 18 | few | TRBV15 | TGTGCCACCAGCAGAGATATTATCCAGGGAACGGCTAACTATGGCTACACCTTC | CATSRDIIQGTANYGYTF
TRBJ1-2 | TRBD1 | 13 | . | TRBV10-3 | TGTGCCATCAGTGAGGACAGGGTTTATGGCTACACCTTC | CAISEDRVYGYTF
TRBJ2-1 | . | 9 | many | TRBV20-1 | TGCAGTGCTAGGCCTGAGCAGTTCTTC | CSARPEQFF
TRBJ1-1 | . | 15 | . | TRBV18 | TGTGCCAGCTCATCTACGGGACGTTTTGAAACTGAAGCTTTCTTT | CASSSTGRFETEAFF
TRBJ2-7 | . | 17 | many | TRBV4-3 | TGCGCCAGCAGCCAAGATCTAACAGGACCTCCCCCATACGAGCAGTACTTC | CASSQDLTGPPPYEQYF
TRBJ2-1 | . | 12 | many | TRBV5-1 | TGCGCCAGCAGCTTGGTAGGGGGTGAGCAGTTCTTC | CASSLVGGEQFF
TRBJ2-6 | TRBD1 | 17 | few | TRBV2 | TGTGCCAGCCGTCTGACAGGGTTTTACTCTGGGGCCAACGTCCTGACTTTC | CASRLTGFYSGANVLTF
TRBJ2-6 | . | 15 | . | TRBV10-3 | TGTGCCATCAGTGATCCTACAGCTGGGGCCAACGTCCTGACTTTC | CAISDPTAGANVLTF
TRBJ1-6 | TRBD1 | 14 | many | TRBV7-9 | TGTGCCAGCAGCTCTGGACAGGGATTCTCACCCCTCCACTTT | CASSSGQGFSPLHF
TRBJ2-7 | TRBD2 | 14 | many | TRBV10-3 | TGTGCCATCAGCGCTGGCGGGGGGGCCAACGAGCAGTACTTC | CAISAGGGANEQYF
TRBJ2-2 | . | 18 | . | TRBV11-1 | TGTGCCAGCAGCTTTAGGCTCAGTCGGACAGTGAACACCGGGGAGCTGTTTTTT | CASSFRLSRTVNTGELFF
TRBJ2-3 | TRBD1 | 16 | few | TRBV10-3 | TGTGCCATCAGTGAAGACAGGGGGCATGTTACAGATACGCAGTATTTT | CAISEDRGHVTDTQYF
TRBJ2-3 | . | 16 | few | TRBV28 | TGTGCCAGCAGTTTTCCTACCCGGAGGAGGGCAGATACGCAGTATTTT | CASSFPTRRRADTQYF
TRBJ2-4 | . | 14 | many | TRBV15 | TGTGCCACCAGCAGCAGGTTTGGCAAAAACATTCAGTACTTC | CATSSRFGKNIQYF
TRBJ1-5 | . | 16 | . | TRBV20-1 | TGCAGTGCTAGTAGGTTGGGGGGCTTGGGCAATCAGCCCCAGCATTTT | CSASRLGGLGNQPQHF
TRBJ1-3 | . | 14 | . | TRBV6-5 | TGTGCCAGCAGTTACTCAGGCGCCGGTAACACCATATATTTT | CASSYSGAGNTIYF
TRBJ2-7 | . | 15 | few | TRBV20-1 | TGCAGTGCTAGAGGATTGCGGGGCCCCTCCTACGAGCAGTACTTC | CSARGLRGPSYEQYF
TRBJ1-5 | . | 15 | many | TRBV5-1 | TGCGCCAGCAGCCCCGGGTCAGGCCCAAATCAGCCCCAGCATTTT | CASSPGSGPNQPQHF
TRBJ2-1 | TRBD2 | 14 | few | TRBV7-9 | TGTGCCAGCAGTATAAAGGCTAGCGGGAGCCAGGCGTTCTTC | CASSIKASGSQAFF
TRBJ2-7 | . | 15 | few | TRBV4-3 | TGCGCCAGCAGCCAAGAAGCCGCGGCCCCCTACGAGCAGTACTTC | CASSQEAAAPYEQYF
TRBJ2-5 | . | 12 | few | TRBV3-1 | TGTGCCAGCAGCCAAGCCGAAGAGACCCAGTACTTC | CASSQAEETQYF
TRBJ2-3 | . | 15 | . | TRBV4-3 | TGCGCCAGCAGCCAGTGGGCCGGACGCACAGATACGCAGTATTTT | CASSQWAGRTDTQYF